Listed here are 9 T cell receptor beta chains from one sample, sequenced in a study of blood T cells in healthy people across ages. Combining a sample-barcoded 5' primer with a J-beta primer mix, a second PCR ran for about 7 to 11 cycles. TCRdb independently ran MiXCR on the 5' RACE reads; one entry per CDR3 protein. The sample lists about 1,400,000 distinct CDR3 sequences; roughly 45% were seen once. Sequencing was done on a sample of blood. The receptors were gathered from a woman aged 18-35 years in good health.

The J gene is TRBJ1-1, the V gene TRBV18; D remains ambiguous. This CDR3 is 12 amino acids long. CDR1 KGHSH and CDR2 LQKENI come from the germline V gene. Trimming removed 2 bases at V and 10 bases at J, with 11 bases between. In DNA form, the CDR3 reads TGTGCCAGCTCACCAGGGATCGAAGCAGCTTTCTTT. Protein product: CASSPGIEAAFF.

This rearrangement joins TRBV20-1 to TRBJ2-1, with D possibly TRBD2 on 5 matching bases. TRBJ2-7 explains the end of the DNA better; the J call may be wrong. The CDR3 length is 13 residues. Germline lookup yields CDR1 DFQATT and CDR2 SNEGSKA (reference sequence). CDR3 bases: TGCAGTGCTAGCGGGAACTCCTACAATGAGCAGTACTTC. This sequence encodes CSASGNSYNEQYF.

The sample holds a few counts of this clonotype. A much larger clone differs by one base, so this may be a read error. The chain links TRBV10-3 to TRBJ2-7, with 7 bases identical to TRBD1. J lost 3 bases, V lost 4 bases, and 0 bases had no gene match. The CDR3 consists of 12 residues. The germline V gene has CDR1 ENHRY and CDR2 SYGVKD. CDR3 DNA: TGTGCCATCAGTGGACAGGGCTACGAGCAGTACTTC. Its translation is CAISGQGYEQYF.

The rearrangement joins TRBV7-9 to TRBJ2-1; D is unclear. The better agreement between TRBJ2-7 and the DNA end casts doubt on the J call. The CDR3 has 15 residues. Germline lookup yields CDR1 SEHNR and CDR2 FQNEAQ (reference sequence). This CDR3 reads CASSSVGRPYNEQYF. Written as DNA, the CDR3 is TGTGCCAGCAGCTCCGTCGGTCGGCCCTACAATGAGCAGTACTTC.

The chain employs TRBV3-1 and TRBJ2-7, with D unclear. V lost 1 base and J 4 bases, leaving 17 bases between the germline ends. The CDR3 totals 16 residues. Germline CDR1 reads LGHDT; CDR2 reads YNNKEL (reference sequence). The DNA for the CDR3 is TGTGCCAGCAGCCAAGCCCCCCGTAAGGACGGATACGAGCAGTACTTC. Its protein is CASSQAPRKDGYEQYF.

The chain has TRBV20-1 and TRBJ2-3; D is possibly TRBD2 (6 bases). V lost 4 bases and J 0 bases, leaving 14 bases between the germline ends. CDR3 size: 15 residues. From germline, CDR1 is DFQATT and CDR2 SNEGSKA (reference sequence). This CDR3 is CSATGGATSTDTQYF. CDR3 DNA: TGCAGTGCTACCGGCGGGGCAACTAGCACAGATACGCAGTATTTT.

V is TRBV29-1 and J is TRBJ2-7; a weak D match, TRBD1 (5 bases). The V gene lost 5 bases and the J gene lost 2 bases, with 7 bases spanning the gap. Germline CDR1 SQVTM, CDR2 ANQGSEA. The CDR3 loop spans 11 amino acids. The CDR3 spells CSVQGTYEQYF. The DNA of the CDR3 is TGCAGCGTTCAGGGTACCTACGAGCAGTACTTC.

This clonotype was recorded many times. This chain uses TRBV12-3 or TRBV12-4 with TRBJ2-5, with 10 bases fitting TRBD2. There are 14 residues in the CDR3. V lost 7 bases to trimming and J lost 3 bases; unmatched junction nucleotides: 5. The CDR3 region is CASTPGLAEETQYF. The CDR3 nucleotides read TGTGCCAGCACCCCCGGACTAGCGGAAGAGACCCAGTACTTC.

This chain connects TRBV12-3 or TRBV12-4 to TRBJ2-6, with TRBD1 as a possible D gene (5 bases). CDR3 length: 14 residues. V was cut by 6 bases and J by 1 base, with 7 bases left in between. The CDR3 here is CASRPGSGANVLTF. The CDR3 DNA sequence: TGTGCCAGCAGGCCAGGGTCTGGGGCCAACGTCCTGACTTTC.